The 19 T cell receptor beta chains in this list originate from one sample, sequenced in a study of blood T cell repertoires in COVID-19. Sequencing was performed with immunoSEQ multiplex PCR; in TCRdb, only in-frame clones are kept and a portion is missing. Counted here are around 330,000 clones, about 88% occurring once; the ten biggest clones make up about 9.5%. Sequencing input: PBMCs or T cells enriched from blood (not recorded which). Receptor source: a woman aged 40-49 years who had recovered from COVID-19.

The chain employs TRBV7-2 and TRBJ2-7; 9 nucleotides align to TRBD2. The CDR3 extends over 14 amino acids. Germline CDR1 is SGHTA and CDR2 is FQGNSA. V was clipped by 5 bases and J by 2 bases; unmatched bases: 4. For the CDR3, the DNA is TGTGCCAGCAGCGCGGGACTAGCCCCCTACGAGCAGTACTTC. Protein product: CASSAGLAPYEQYF. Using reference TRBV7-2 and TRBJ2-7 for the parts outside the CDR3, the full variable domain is GAGVSQSPSNKVTEKGKDVELRCDPISGHTALYWYRQSLGQGLEFLIYFQGNSAPDKSGLPSDRFSAERTGGSVSTLTIQRTQQEDSAVYLCASSAGLAPYEQYFGPGTRLTVT.

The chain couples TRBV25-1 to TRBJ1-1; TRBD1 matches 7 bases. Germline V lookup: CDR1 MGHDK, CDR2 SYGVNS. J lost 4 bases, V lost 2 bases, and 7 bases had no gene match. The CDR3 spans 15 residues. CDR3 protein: CASSEQGGGITEAFF. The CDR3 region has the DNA TGTGCCAGCAGTGAACAGGGGGGAGGTATCACTGAAGCTTTCTTT. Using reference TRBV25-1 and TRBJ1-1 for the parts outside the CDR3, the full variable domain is EADIYQTPRYLVIGTGKKITLECSQTMGHDKMYWYQQDPGMELHLIHYSYGVNSTEKGDLSSESTVSRIRTEHFPLTLESARPSHTSQYLCASSEQGGGITEAFFGQGTRLTVV.

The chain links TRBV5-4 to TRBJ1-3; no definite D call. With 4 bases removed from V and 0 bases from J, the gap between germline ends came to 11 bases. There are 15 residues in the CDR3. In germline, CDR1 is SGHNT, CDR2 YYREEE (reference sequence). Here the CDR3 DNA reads TGTGCCAGCAGCCCCGACGGGTACTCTGGAAACACCATATATTTT. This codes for CASSPDGYSGNTIYF.

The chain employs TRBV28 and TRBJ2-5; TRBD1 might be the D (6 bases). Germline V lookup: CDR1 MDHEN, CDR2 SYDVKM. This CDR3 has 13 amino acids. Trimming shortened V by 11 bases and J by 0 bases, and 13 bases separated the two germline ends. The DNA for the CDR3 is TGTGCCGCAGTGGACAGAAACCAAGAGACCCAGTACTTC. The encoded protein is CAAVDRNQETQYF.

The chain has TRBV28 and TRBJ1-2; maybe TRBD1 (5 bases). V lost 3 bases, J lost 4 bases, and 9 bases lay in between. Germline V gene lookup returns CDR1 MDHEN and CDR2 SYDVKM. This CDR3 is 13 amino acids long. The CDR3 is CASSFGGRYGYTF. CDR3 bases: TGTGCCAGCAGTTTCGGGGGTCGCTATGGCTACACCTTC.

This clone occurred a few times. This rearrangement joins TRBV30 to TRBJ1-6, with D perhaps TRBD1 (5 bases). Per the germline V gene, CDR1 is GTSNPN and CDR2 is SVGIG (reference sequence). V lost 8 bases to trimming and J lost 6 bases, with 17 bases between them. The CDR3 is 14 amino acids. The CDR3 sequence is CAGDVGYSNSPLHF. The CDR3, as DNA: TGTGCCGGGGACGTCGGGTATAGTAATTCACCCCTCCACTTT.

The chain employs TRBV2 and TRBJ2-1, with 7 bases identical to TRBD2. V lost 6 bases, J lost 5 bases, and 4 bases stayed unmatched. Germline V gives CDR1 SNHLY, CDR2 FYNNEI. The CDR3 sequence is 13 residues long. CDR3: CASRGDYHNEQFF. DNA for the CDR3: TGTGCCAGCAGGGGGGACTATCACAATGAGCAGTTCTTC.

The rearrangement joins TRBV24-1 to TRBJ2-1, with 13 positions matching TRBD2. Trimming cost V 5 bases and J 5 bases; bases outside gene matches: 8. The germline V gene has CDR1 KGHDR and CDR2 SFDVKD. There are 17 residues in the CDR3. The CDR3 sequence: CATSAPGLAGNDNEQFF. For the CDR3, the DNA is TGTGCCACCAGTGCCCCGGGACTAGCGGGAAATGACAATGAGCAGTTCTTC.

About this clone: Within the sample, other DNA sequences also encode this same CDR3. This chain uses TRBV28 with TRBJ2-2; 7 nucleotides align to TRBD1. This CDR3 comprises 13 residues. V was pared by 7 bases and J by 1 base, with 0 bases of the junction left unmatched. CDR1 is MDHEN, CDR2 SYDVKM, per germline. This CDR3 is CASNRGNTGELFF. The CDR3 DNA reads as TGTGCCAGCAACAGGGGGAACACCGGGGAGCTGTTTTTT.

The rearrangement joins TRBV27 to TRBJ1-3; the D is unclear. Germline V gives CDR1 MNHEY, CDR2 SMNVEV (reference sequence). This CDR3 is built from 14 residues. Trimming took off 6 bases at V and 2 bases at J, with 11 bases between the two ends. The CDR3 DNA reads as TGTGCCAGCAGGAGAAGAGGGACTGGAAACACCATATATTTT. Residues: CASRRRGTGNTIYF.

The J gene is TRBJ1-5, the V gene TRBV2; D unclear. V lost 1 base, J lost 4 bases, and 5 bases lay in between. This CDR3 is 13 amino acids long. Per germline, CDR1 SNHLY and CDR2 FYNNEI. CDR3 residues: CASSEVLNQPQHF. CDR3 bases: TGTGCCAGCAGTGAAGTTCTAAATCAGCCCCAGCATTTT. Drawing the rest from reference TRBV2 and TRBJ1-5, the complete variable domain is EPEVTQTPSHQVTQMGQEVILRCVPISNHLYFYWYRQILGQKVEFLVSFYNNEISEKSEIFDDQFSVERPDGSNFTLKIRSTKLEDSAMYFCASSEVLNQPQHFGDGTRLSIL.

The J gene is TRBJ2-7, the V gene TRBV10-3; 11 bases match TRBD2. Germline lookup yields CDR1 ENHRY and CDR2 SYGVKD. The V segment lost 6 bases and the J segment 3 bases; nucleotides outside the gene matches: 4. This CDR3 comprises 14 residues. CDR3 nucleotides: TGTGCCATCAGCGGGACTAGCGGACTCTACGAGCAGTACTTC. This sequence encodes CAISGTSGLYEQYF.

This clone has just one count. CDR3 DNA sequence: TGTGCCAGCTCACCGTCAGGGTCGACTAATGAAAAACTGTTTTTT. Amino acids: CASSPSGSTNEKLFF. The rearrangement joins TRBV18 to TRBJ1-4; D is possibly TRBD1 (5 bases). Trimming stripped 3 bases from V and 2 bases from J, with 10 bases between. CDR1 KGHSH and CDR2 LQKENI come from the germline V gene. CDR3 length: 15 residues.

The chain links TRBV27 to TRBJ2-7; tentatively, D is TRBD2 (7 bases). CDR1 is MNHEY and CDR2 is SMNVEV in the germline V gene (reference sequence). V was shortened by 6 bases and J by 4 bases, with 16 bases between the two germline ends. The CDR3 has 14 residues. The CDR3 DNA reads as TGTGCCAGCAGATCTTGGGGGGGCGAGTACGAGCAGTACTTC. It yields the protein CASRSWGGEYEQYF.

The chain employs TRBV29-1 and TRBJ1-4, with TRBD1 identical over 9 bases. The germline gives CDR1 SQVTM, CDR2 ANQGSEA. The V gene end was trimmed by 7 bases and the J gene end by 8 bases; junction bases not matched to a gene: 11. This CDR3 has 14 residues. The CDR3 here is CSAYNRGLSEKLFF. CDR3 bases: TGCAGCGCTTATAACAGGGGGCTCAGCGAAAAACTGTTTTTT. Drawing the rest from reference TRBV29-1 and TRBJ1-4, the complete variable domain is SAVISQKPSRDICQRGTSLTIQCQVDSQVTMMFWYRQQPGQSLTLIATANQGSEATYESGFVIDKFPISRPNLTFSTLTVSNMSPEDSSIYLCSAYNRGLSEKLFFGSGTQLSVL.

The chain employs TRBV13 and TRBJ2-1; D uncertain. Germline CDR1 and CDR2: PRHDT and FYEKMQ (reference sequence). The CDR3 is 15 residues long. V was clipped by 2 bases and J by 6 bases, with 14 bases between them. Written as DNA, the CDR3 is TGTGCCAGCAGCTTACGAGTAGCCAAACTCAATGAGCAGTTCTTC. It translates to CASSLRVAKLNEQFF. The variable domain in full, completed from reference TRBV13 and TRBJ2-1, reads AAGVIQSPRHLIKEKRETATLKCYPIPRHDTVYWYQQGPGQDPQFLISFYEKMQSDKGSIPDRFSAQQFSDYHSELNMSSLELGDSALYFCASSLRVAKLNEQFFGPGTRLTVL.

DNA for the CDR3: TGTGCCAGCAGCTTAACGGGGTGGGAGACCCAGTACTTC. Translated, it gives CASSLTGWETQYF. The rearrangement links TRBV11-3 to TRBJ2-5; D is perhaps TRBD2 (5 bases). Trimming left V 2 bases short and J 5 bases short, with 9 bases between. This CDR3 is 13 amino acids long. Germline V lookup: CDR1 SGHNT, CDR2 YENEEA.

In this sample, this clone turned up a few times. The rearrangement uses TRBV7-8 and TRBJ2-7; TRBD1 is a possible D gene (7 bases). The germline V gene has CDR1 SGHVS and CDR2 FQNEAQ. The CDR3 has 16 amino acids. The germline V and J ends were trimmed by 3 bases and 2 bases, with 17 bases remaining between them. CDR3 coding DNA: TGTGCCAGCAGCTTTAGCCCCCAGGGGGGCACCTACGAGCAGTACTTC. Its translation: CASSFSPQGGTYEQYF.

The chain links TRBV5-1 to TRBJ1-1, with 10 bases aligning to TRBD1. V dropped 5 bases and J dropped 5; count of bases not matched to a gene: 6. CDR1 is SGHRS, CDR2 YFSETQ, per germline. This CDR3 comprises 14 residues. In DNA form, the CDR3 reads TGCGCCAGCAGGGGGACAGGGGAGAAGACTGAAGCTTTCTTT. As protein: CASRGTGEKTEAFF.